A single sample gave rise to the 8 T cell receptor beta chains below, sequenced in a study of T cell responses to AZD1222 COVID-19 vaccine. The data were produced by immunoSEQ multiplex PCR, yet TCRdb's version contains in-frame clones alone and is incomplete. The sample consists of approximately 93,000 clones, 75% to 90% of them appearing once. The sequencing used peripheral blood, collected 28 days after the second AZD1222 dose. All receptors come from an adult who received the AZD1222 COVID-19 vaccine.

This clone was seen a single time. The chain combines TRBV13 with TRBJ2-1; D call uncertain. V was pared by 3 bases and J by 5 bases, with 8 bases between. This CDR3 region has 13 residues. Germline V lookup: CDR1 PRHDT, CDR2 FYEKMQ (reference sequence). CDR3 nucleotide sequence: TGTGCCAGCAGCTTTGTTTTAGACAATGAGCAGTTCTTC. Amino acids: CASSFVLDNEQFF.

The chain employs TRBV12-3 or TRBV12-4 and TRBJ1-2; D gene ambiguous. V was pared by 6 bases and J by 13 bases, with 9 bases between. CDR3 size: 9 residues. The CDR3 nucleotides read TGTGCCAGCAGCTTCCCTCCCACCTTC. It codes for CASSFPPTF.

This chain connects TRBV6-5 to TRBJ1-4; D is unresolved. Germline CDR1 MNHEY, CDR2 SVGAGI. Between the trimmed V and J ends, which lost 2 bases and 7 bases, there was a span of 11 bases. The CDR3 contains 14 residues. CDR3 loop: CASSYRANREKLFF. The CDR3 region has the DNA TGTGCCAGCAGTTACAGGGCTAACCGTGAAAAACTGTTTTTT.

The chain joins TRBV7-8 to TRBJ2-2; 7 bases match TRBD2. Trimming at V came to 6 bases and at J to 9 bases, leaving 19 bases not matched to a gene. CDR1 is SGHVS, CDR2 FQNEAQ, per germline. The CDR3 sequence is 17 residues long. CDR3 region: CASSRSGAPGRGRELFF. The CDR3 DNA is TGTGCCAGCAGTCGAAGCGGGGCCCCCGGGAGAGGCCGGGAGCTGTTTTTT.

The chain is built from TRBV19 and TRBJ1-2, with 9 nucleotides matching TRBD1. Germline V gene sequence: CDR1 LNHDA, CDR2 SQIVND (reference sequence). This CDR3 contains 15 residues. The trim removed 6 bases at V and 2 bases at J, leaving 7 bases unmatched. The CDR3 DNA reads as TGTGCCAGTAGGATCTCCGGGACAGGGAACTATGGCTACACCTTC. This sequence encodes CASRISGTGNYGYTF.

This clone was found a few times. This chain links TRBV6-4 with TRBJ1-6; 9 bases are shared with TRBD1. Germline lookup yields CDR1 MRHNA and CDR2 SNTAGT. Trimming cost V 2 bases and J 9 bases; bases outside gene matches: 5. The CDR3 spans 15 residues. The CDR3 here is CASSDTGGAGSPLHF. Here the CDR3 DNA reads TGTGCCAGCAGTGACACAGGGGGCGCGGGTTCACCCCTCCACTTT.

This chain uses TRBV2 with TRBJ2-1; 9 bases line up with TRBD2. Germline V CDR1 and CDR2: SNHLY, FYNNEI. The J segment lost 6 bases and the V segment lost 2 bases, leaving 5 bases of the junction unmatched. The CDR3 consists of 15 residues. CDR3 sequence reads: CASSERGGGVNEQFF. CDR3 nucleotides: TGTGCCAGCAGTGAAAGAGGCGGGGGGGTCAATGAGCAGTTCTTC.

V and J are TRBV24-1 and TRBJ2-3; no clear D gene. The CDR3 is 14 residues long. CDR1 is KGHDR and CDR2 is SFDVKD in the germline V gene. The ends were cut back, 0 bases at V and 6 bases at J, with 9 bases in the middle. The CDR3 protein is CATSDLKSLDTQYF. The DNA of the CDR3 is TGTGCCACCAGTGATTTGAAATCTTTGGATACGCAGTATTTT.